This T cell receptor beta chain was documented in a study of identical twins. Each CDR3 protein is one row after TCRdb ran MiXCR on the 5' RACE reads. The table shows some 630,000 distinct CDR3 sequences, with under 8.5% occurring only once. CDR1 is ENHRY, CDR2 SYGVKD, per germline. V shed 6 bases and J 4 bases; nucleotides not matched to a gene: 6. The CDR3 is made up of 14 amino acids. About this clonotype itself: Antigen: not known.

Study-wide results and limits: Recombination models fit unrelated individuals' TCR alpha sharing but underestimated twins'. Abundant cord blood beta clonotypes carried fewer insertions; memory repertoires showed none.

The same data also went into a second study, on yellow fever vaccine responses in identical twins.

This chain uses TRBV10-3 with TRBJ2-3; 8 nucleotides agree with TRBD2. The sample taken for sequencing was PBMCs. The origin of this receptor is a young woman in good health. CDR3 nucleotide sequence: TGTGCCATCAGAGGAGCGGGAGTGTCAGATACGCAGTATTTT. This codes for CAIRGAGVSDTQYF.